The 30 T cell receptor beta chains in this list originate from one sample, sequenced in a study of human T cells and chemical hapten exposure. From the RACE reads, TCRdb called clonotypes with MiXCR, one entry per CDR3 protein. The sample carries 250,000 or so distinct CDR3 sequences, approximately 7.5% recorded once. The time point was: pre-sensitization, week 0. The treatment was: therapeutic diphenylcyclopropenone sensitization with weekly scalp DPC. Sequencing used whole blood, obtained in connection with sensitization to the hapten diphenylcyclopropenone (DPC). Receptors were obtained from a man younger than 30 with alopecia areata. Some clones in this sample may be carry-over from other donors' samples.

The rearrangement links TRBV27 to TRBJ1-2; the D gene is possibly TRBD1 (5 bases). Trimming left V 8 bases short and J 1 base short, with 17 bases between. The CDR3 sequence is 15 residues long. In germline, CDR1 is MNHEY, CDR2 SMNVEV (reference sequence). CDR3 in DNA: TGTGCCAGCCGAGTGGCAGGGAGCCTTAACTATGGCTACACCTTC. This gives the protein CASRVAGSLNYGYTF.

This clonotype was seen a few times. The chain combines TRBV5-4 with TRBJ2-1; 15 bases map to TRBD2. The CDR3 consists of 16 residues. Unmatched junction bases numbered 5, after V lost 3 bases and J lost 7 bases. CDR1 and CDR2 from the germline V gene are SGHNT and YYREEE (reference sequence). CDR3 in amino acids: CASSYGTSGGMNEQFF. DNA for the CDR3: TGTGCCAGCAGCTACGGGACTAGCGGGGGGATGAATGAGCAGTTCTTC. Supplemented by reference TRBV5-4 and TRBJ2-1, the full variable domain reads ETGVTQSPTHLIKTRGQQVTLRCSSQSGHNTVSWYQQALGQGPQFIFQYYREEENGRGNFPPRFSGLQFPNYSSELNVNALELDDSALYLCASSYGTSGGMNEQFFGPGTRLTVL.

This clonotype was detected a few times. The V gene is TRBV12-3 or TRBV12-4, the J gene TRBJ2-5, with D possibly being TRBD1 (5 bases). This CDR3 is built from 15 residues. The ends were cut back, 5 bases at V and 0 bases at J, with 13 bases in the middle. The CDR3 DNA follows: TGTGCCAGCAGTACCCCAGGGCTTTACCAAGAGACCCAGTACTTC. Protein sequence: CASSTPGLYQETQYF.

The chain has TRBV11-2 and TRBJ1-1; D not certain. Per the germline V gene, CDR1 is SGHAT and CDR2 is FQNNGV. The V end lost 5 bases, the J end lost 1 base, and 5 bases lay between the germline ends. This CDR3 is 12 amino acids long. Here the CDR3 DNA reads TGTGCCAGCAGCAAGGAGAACACTGAAGCTTTCTTT. It encodes CASSKENTEAFF.

This sequence joins TRBV11-2 and TRBJ1-4; TRBD1 agrees at 9 bases. Germline CDR1 is SGHAT and CDR2 is FQNNGV. J lost 5 bases, V lost 6 bases, and 4 bases had no gene match. This CDR3 contains 14 residues. In DNA form, the CDR3 reads TGTGCCAGCAGAATGGACAGGGGAAATGAAAAACTGTTTTTT. Its protein product is CASRMDRGNEKLFF.

The chain links TRBV12-3 or TRBV12-4 to TRBJ2-1; D may be TRBD1 (7 bases). V lost 7 bases and J lost 9, with 10 bases in between. The CDR3 contains 11 residues. The CDR3 reads CASTGGFEQFF. The CDR3 DNA reads TGTGCCAGCACAGGGGGGTTTGAGCAGTTCTTC.

The DNA of the CDR3 is TGTGCCAGCAGCGTTAGCACTAGCGGGGGCACAGATACGCAGTATTTT. Translated, it gives CASSVSTSGGTDTQYF. The chain recombines TRBV9 with TRBJ2-3; 10 nucleotides align to TRBD2. CDR3 length equals 16 residues. The ends lost 2 bases at V and 1 base at J; junction bases unmatched: 4. The germline gives CDR1 SGDLS, CDR2 YYNGEE.

The chain employs TRBV12-3 or TRBV12-4 and TRBJ1-5; 10 nucleotides match TRBD1. After removal of 6 bases from V and 2 bases from J, the junction contained 7 bases not matched to a gene. The CDR3 length is 16 residues. CDR3 nucleotide sequence: TGTGCCAGCAGCAGAGGACAGGGGGATGGCAATCAGCCCCAGCATTTT. It yields the protein CASSRGQGDGNQPQHF.

This sequence joins TRBV4-2 and TRBJ1-2; maybe TRBD1 (5 bases). Germline V gene sequence: CDR1 LGHNA, CDR2 YNFKEQ. The length of the CDR3 is 14 residues. The V gene lost 3 bases and the J gene lost 4 bases, with 12 bases spanning the gap. The CDR3 here is CASSQGGPVYGYTF. CDR3 sequence (DNA): TGTGCCAGCAGCCAGGGGGGACCGGTCTATGGCTACACCTTC.

This clonotype appeared a few times. The chain is built from TRBV4-1 and TRBJ1-5; weak D call: TRBD1 (5 bases). The V end lost 0 bases, the J end lost 9 bases, and 12 bases lay between the germline ends. Per germline, CDR1 MGHRA and CDR2 YSYEKL. The CDR3 is 14 amino acids. The CDR3 loop reads CASSQDRGPLPQHF. CDR3 nucleotide sequence: TGCGCCAGCAGCCAAGACCGGGGCCCTTTGCCCCAGCATTTT.

The sample holds many counts of this clonotype. The CDR3 is CSVVRTGGNTEAFF. The CDR3 nucleotides read TGCAGCGTGGTCAGGACAGGGGGGAACACTGAAGCTTTCTTT. J is TRBJ1-1 and V is TRBV29-1; 10 bases match TRBD1. Germline loops: CDR1 SQVTM, CDR2 ANQGSEA. The CDR3 length is 14 residues. V shed 6 bases, J shed 1 base, and the junction held 5 bases outside the gene matches.

This clonotype appeared many times. The V call is TRBV10-3, the J call TRBJ2-1, with D possibly TRBD1 on 6 matching bases. Germline V gene lookup returns CDR1 ENHRY and CDR2 SYGVKD. Trimming shortened V by 10 bases and J by 2 bases, and 21 bases separated the two germline ends. The CDR3 consists of 16 residues. Here the CDR3 reads CATMTRGPGAYNEQFF. The CDR3 DNA reads as TGTGCCACTATGACCAGGGGACCCGGGGCCTACAATGAGCAGTTCTTC.

This clonotype came up many times. This chain connects TRBV28 to TRBJ1-1; a possible D gene is TRBD1 (5 bases). Germline V CDR1 and CDR2: MDHEN, SYDVKM. The CDR3 loop spans 15 amino acids. Trimming removed 5 bases from V and 5 bases from J, with 18 bases in between. The CDR3 loop reads CASSNAGTRGTEAFF. The CDR3 DNA is TGTGCCAGCAGTAATGCCGGGACCCGCGGGACTGAAGCTTTCTTT.

This clonotype was observed at least ten times. The chain links TRBV5-4 to TRBJ2-5; D is uncertain. CDR1 and CDR2 from the germline V gene are SGHNT and YYREEE (reference sequence). Trimming took 4 bases from V and 4 from J, leaving 8 bases between them. The CDR3 extends over 12 amino acids. This CDR3 reads CASSRPAETQYF. In DNA, the CDR3 is TGTGCCAGCAGCCGGCCGGCAGAGACCCAGTACTTC. The full variable domain, its missing parts supplied by reference TRBV5-4 and TRBJ2-5, is ETGVTQSPTHLIKTRGQQVTLRCSSQSGHNTVSWYQQALGQGPQFIFQYYREEENGRGNFPPRFSGLQFPNYSSELNVNALELDDSALYLCASSRPAETQYFGPGTRLLVL.

The chain uses TRBV4-2 and TRBJ2-3; 7 bases are shared with TRBD2. Germline CDR1 is LGHNA and CDR2 is YNFKEQ. The CDR3 sequence is 16 residues long. V dropped 4 bases and J dropped 0; count of bases not matched to a gene: 7. Written as DNA, the CDR3 is TGTGCCAGCAGCCCTCGGACTAGTTTGAGCACAGATACGCAGTATTTT. Protein sequence: CASSPRTSLSTDTQYF.

This clonotype occurred a few times. J is TRBJ2-7 and V is TRBV6-2 or TRBV6-3, with 9 bases identical to TRBD1. CDR3 length: 12 residues. CDR1 MNHEY and CDR2 SVGEGT come from the germline V gene. The J segment lost 3 bases and the V segment lost 10 bases, leaving 4 bases of the junction unmatched. The CDR3 loop is CATGQGFYEQYF. The DNA for the CDR3 is TGTGCCACGGGACAGGGATTCTACGAGCAGTACTTC.

The J gene is TRBJ2-4, the V gene TRBV7-2, with 7 nucleotides matching TRBD1. V dropped 5 bases and J dropped 6; count of bases not matched to a gene: 10. The germline V gene encodes CDR1 SGHTA and CDR2 FQGNSA. This CDR3 region has 15 residues. Written as DNA, the CDR3 is TGTGCCAGCAGCCAACCGGGACAGATTAGAAACATTCAGTACTTC. Translated: CASSQPGQIRNIQYF.

There are a few counts of this clonotype. The chain uses TRBV27 and TRBJ2-2; unclear D gene. Germline values: CDR1 MNHEY, CDR2 SMNVEV (reference sequence). V lost 3 bases and J lost 1, with 6 bases in between. The CDR3 covers 14 residues. The CDR3 sequence is CASSLSQNTGELFF. In DNA form, the CDR3 reads TGTGCCAGCAGTTTGAGCCAGAACACCGGGGAGCTGTTTTTT.

The chain has TRBV10-3 and TRBJ2-2; D is possibly TRBD2 (6 bases). The germline gives CDR1 ENHRY, CDR2 SYGVKD. Trimming took off 7 bases at V and 2 bases at J, with 26 bases between the two ends. This CDR3 comprises 19 residues. The chain's CDR3 is CAINAAKLPGLVNTGELFF. CDR3 DNA sequence: TGTGCCATCAACGCCGCGAAACTCCCGGGACTTGTTAACACCGGGGAGCTGTTTTTT.

This clonotype has more than one count but fewer than ten. The J gene is TRBJ2-1, the V gene TRBV10-3, with D tentatively TRBD2 (6 bases). Trimming removed 6 bases from V and 3 bases from J, with 15 bases in between. This CDR3 has 15 residues. Germline assignment: CDR1 ENHRY and CDR2 SYGVKD. This chain's CDR3 is CAISGGDRDYNEQFF. The CDR3 coding sequence is TGTGCCATCAGCGGGGGAGACAGAGACTACAATGAGCAGTTCTTC.

This clonotype appeared many times. CDR3 in amino acids: CASSHELGFGYTF. CDR3 coding DNA: TGTGCCAGCAGCCATGAGCTTGGGTTTGGCTACACCTTC. The chain recombines TRBV7-9 with TRBJ1-2, with D unresolved. The CDR3 is 13 amino acids. CDR1 SEHNR and CDR2 FQNEAQ come from the germline V gene (reference sequence). V lost 5 bases to trimming and J lost 7 bases, with 14 bases between them. The full variable domain, with the rest looked up from reference TRBV7-9 and TRBJ1-2, is DTGVSQNPRHKITKRGQNVTFRCDPISEHNRLYWYRQTLGQGPEFLTYFQNEAQLEKSRLLSDRFSAERPKGSFSTLEIQRTEQGDSAMYLCASSHELGFGYTFGSGTRLTVV.

Many counts were recorded for this clonotype. The chain uses TRBV29-1 and TRBJ2-3; 7 bases are a match to TRBD1. V was clipped by 8 bases and J by 0 bases; unmatched bases: 8. From germline, CDR1 is SQVTM and CDR2 ANQGSEA. The CDR3 runs to 14 residues. The CDR3 is CSLRQGTSTDTQYF. The CDR3 bases are TGCAGCCTCAGACAGGGCACTAGCACAGATACGCAGTATTTT.

The genes are TRBV5-1 and TRBJ1-4; D is perhaps TRBD1 (5 bases). Germline CDR1 and CDR2: SGHRS and YFSETQ. V was clipped by 1 base and J by 12 bases, with 19 bases between them. The CDR3 extends over 15 amino acids. The CDR3 DNA reads TGCGCCAGCAGCTTGTGGGGACCGTCGAATGGTGAACTGTTTTTT. Protein: CASSLWGPSNGELFF.

This clonotype was picked up a small number of times. The genes are TRBV7-6 and TRBJ2-1, with 8 nucleotides matching TRBD2. The CDR3 covers 15 residues. Germline V gene lookup returns CDR1 SGHVS and CDR2 FNYEAQ. Trimming cost V 2 bases and J 8 bases; bases outside gene matches: 8. The CDR3 spells CASSLTGGPIDEQFF. CDR3 DNA: TGTGCCAGCAGCTTAACGGGGGGGCCAATCGATGAGCAGTTCTTC.

This clonotype appeared many times. The chain employs TRBV12-3 or TRBV12-4 and TRBJ1-2; D possibly corresponds to TRBD1 (5 bases). The V end lost 6 bases, the J end lost 10 bases, and 27 bases lay between the germline ends. The CDR3 contains 16 residues. CDR3 nucleotide sequence: TGTGCCAGCAGCCCTACAGGACTAGGCTCGGAGGGGTCCTACACCTTC. Its protein is CASSPTGLGSEGSYTF.

This clonotype was seen a handful of times. V and J are TRBV5-1 and TRBJ2-3; D remains ambiguous. The CDR3 has 15 amino acids. Germline CDR1 SGHRS, CDR2 YFSETQ. The germline V and J ends were trimmed by 2 bases and 2 bases, with 12 bases remaining between them. The CDR3 sequence: CASSFVLRSTDTQYF. The CDR3 region has the DNA TGCGCCAGCAGCTTTGTTTTGAGGTCCACAGATACGCAGTATTTT. Complete variable domain (other parts from reference TRBV5-1 and TRBJ2-3): KAGVTQTPRYLIKTRGQQVTLSCSPISGHRSVSWYQQTPGQGLQFLFEYFSETQRNKGNFPGRFSGRQFSNSRSEMNVSTLELGDSALYLCASSFVLRSTDTQYFGPGTRLTVL.

The CDR3, as DNA: TGCGCCAGCAGCTTGGCCGAAGGGGGTACAGATACGCAGTATTTT. It encodes CASSLAEGGTDTQYF. The chain joins TRBV5-1 to TRBJ2-3; the D gene is possibly TRBD1 (6 bases). Germline V gene sequence: CDR1 SGHRS, CDR2 YFSETQ. This CDR3 has 15 amino acids. Deletions cut 0 bases from V and 3 bases from J, with 11 bases between.

In this sample, this clonotype turned up many times. This rearrangement joins TRBV9 to TRBJ2-3, with 8 positions matching TRBD1. J lost 4 bases, V lost 1 base, and 17 bases had no gene match. The CDR3 totals 19 residues. Germline V gives CDR1 SGDLS, CDR2 YYNGEE. The CDR3 reads CASSVFGQGWRPGADTQYF. CDR3 bases: TGTGCCAGCAGCGTATTCGGACAGGGATGGCGGCCCGGAGCAGATACGCAGTATTTT.

The V and J genes are TRBV9 and TRBJ1-5; 7 nucleotides align to TRBD1. With 4 bases clipped from V and 4 bases from J, the junction kept 5 bases outside the gene matches. This CDR3 is built from 14 residues. CDR1 SGDLS and CDR2 YYNGEE come from the germline V gene. CDR3 in amino acids: CASSPGTVNQPQHF. The CDR3 nucleotides are TGTGCCAGCAGCCCAGGGACAGTAAATCAGCCCCAGCATTTT.

In its sample, this clonotype was seen a few times. This chain joins TRBV9 and TRBJ2-3; D perhaps matches TRBD2 (6 bases). V lost 0 bases to trimming and J lost 1 base, with 24 bases between them. The CDR3 runs to 20 residues. Germline lookup yields CDR1 SGDLS and CDR2 YYNGEE. CDR3 region: CASSVVSPPTEGRGTDTQYF. The DNA for the CDR3 is TGTGCCAGCAGCGTAGTGTCCCCCCCCACGGAGGGGCGAGGCACAGATACGCAGTATTTT.